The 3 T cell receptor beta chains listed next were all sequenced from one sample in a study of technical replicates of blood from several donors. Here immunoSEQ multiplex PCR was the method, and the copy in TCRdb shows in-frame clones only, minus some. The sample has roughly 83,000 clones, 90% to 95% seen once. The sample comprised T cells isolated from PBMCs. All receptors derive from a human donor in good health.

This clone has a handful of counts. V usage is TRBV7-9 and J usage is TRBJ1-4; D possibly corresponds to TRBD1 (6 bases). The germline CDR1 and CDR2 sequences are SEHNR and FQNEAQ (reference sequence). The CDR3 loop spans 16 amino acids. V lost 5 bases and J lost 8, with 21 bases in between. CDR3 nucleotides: TGTGCCAGCAGCATCTCGGGCGGGGGCCTAGGGGAAAAACTGTTTTTT. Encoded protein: CASSISGGGLGEKLFF.

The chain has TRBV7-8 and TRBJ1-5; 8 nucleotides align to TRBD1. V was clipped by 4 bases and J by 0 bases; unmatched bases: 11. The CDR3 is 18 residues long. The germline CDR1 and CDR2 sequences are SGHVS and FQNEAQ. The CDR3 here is CASSSLRRDRYSNQPQHF. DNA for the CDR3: TGTGCCAGCAGCTCGCTAAGGCGGGACAGGTATAGCAATCAGCCCCAGCATTTT.

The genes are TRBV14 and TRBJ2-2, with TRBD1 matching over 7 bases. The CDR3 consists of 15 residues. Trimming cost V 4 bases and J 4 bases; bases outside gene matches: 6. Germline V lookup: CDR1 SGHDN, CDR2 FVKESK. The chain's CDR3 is CASSRMGQLTGELFF. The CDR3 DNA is TGTGCCAGCAGCCGGATGGGACAGCTCACCGGGGAGCTGTTTTTT.